These 3 T cell receptor beta chains came from one sample sequenced in a study of cytomegalovirus exposure and HLA in healthy donors. Primers included in the PCR were 60 Vbeta and 13 Jbeta primers. The assay was immunoSEQ multiplex PCR, and TCRdb's table has in-frame clones only and misses some. The sample yields around 210,000 clones, around 80% seen once. Sequencing was performed on PBMCs. Receptors were obtained from a boy younger than 18 in good health and CMV-seronegative.

The chain links TRBV7-6 to TRBJ2-7; TRBD2 might be the D (6 bases). The V end lost 1 base, the J end lost 8 bases, and 18 bases lay between the germline ends. Germline lookup yields CDR1 SGHVS and CDR2 FNYEAQ. The length of the CDR3 is 15 residues. For the CDR3, the DNA is TGTGCCAGCAGCTTAGGGGGCGGACTAACCCGACAGCAGTACTTC. Amino acids: CASSLGGGLTRQQYF.

This chain links TRBV4-1 with TRBJ2-3, with 10 positions matching TRBD2. Germline V lookup: CDR1 MGHRA, CDR2 YSYEKL. With V trimmed by 1 base and J by 4 bases, 5 bases remained unmatched. The CDR3 runs to 16 residues. The CDR3 protein is CASSQVYLAGADTQYF. In DNA, the CDR3 is TGCGCCAGCAGCCAAGTTTACCTAGCGGGGGCAGATACGCAGTATTTT.

The chain employs TRBV30 and TRBJ1-4; TRBD1 matches at 7 bases. The CDR3 runs 13 residues. With 3 bases clipped from V and 4 bases from J, the junction kept 2 bases outside the gene matches. Germline-derived CDR1 and CDR2 are GTSNPN and SVGIG (reference sequence). CDR3 sequence (DNA): TGTGCCTGGAGGGACAGGCTTAATGAAAAACTGTTTTTT. It translates to CAWRDRLNEKLFF.